This T cell receptor (beta chain) was documented in a study of T cell responses to AZD1222 COVID-19 vaccine. Points on this clone: Its antigen remains unknown.

Study-level findings and limits: In the spike-specific TCR repertoire, nearly half reportedly target unmutated variant regions.

The repertoire was sequenced with immunoSEQ multiplex PCR; TCRdb's copy has only in-frame clones and lacks some. The table has some 100,000 clones, roughly 89% seen once. This CDR3 is 12 amino acids long. V lost 6 bases, J lost 8 bases, and 13 bases lay in between. This specimen consisted of peripheral blood, obtained on day 0 of AZD1222 vaccination. The chain carries TRBV12-3 or TRBV12-4 and TRBJ1-2, with D perhaps TRBD1 (6 bases). The receptor's source is an adult in good health. In DNA, the CDR3 is TGTGCCAGCAGGACAGGTAGCGCGGGCTACACCTTC. Protein: CASRTGSAGYTF.